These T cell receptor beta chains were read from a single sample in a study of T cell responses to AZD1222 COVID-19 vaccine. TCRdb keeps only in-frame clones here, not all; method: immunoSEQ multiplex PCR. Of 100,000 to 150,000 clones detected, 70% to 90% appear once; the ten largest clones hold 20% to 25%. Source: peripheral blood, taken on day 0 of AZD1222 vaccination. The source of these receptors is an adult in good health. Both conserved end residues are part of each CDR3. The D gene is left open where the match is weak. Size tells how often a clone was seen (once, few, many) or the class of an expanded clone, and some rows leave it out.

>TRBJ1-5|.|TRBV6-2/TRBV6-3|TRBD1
CASSTPGQTARGQPQHF
TGTGCCAGCAGTACCCCGGGACAGACCGCGCGGGGTCAGCCCCAGCATTTT
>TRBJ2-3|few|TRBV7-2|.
CASTRRDTSTDTQYF
TGTGCCAGCACCCGCCGGGACACCAGCACAGATACGCAGTATTTT
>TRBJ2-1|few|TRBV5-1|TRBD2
CARSPRGGDTYNEQFF
TGCGCCCGCAGCCCCCGGGGGGGGGACACATACAATGAGCAGTTCTTC
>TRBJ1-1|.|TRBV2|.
CASSLRSRDAEAFF
TGTGCCAGCAGCTTAAGATCCAGGGATGCTGAAGCTTTCTTT
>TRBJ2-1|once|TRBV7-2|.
CASSLVVGSNEQFF
TGTGCCAGCAGCTTAGTTGTAGGGTCCAATGAGCAGTTCTTC
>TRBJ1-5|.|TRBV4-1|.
CASSQPGGNQPQHF
TGCGCCAGCAGCCAACCAGGGGGCAATCAGCCCCAGCATTTT
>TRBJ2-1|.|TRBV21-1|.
CASSKKRARTYNEQFF
TGTGCCAGCAGCAAAAAGCGGGCTAGAACGTACAATGAGCAGTTCTTC
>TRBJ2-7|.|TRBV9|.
CASSVAGRVGYEQYF
TGTGCCAGCAGCGTAGCGGGGAGAGTGGGTTACGAGCAGTACTTC
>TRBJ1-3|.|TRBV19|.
CASSIGAGTPGNTIYF
TGTGCCAGTAGTATTGGGGCGGGAACCCCTGGAAACACCATATATTTT
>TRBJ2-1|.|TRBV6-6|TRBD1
CASSSGTAKPKQFF
TGTGCCAGCAGTTCCGGGACAGCAAAGCCGAAGCAGTTCTTC
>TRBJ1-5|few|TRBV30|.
CAWSRLDRDAPQHF
TGTGCCTGGAGTCGCCTCGATCGTGATGCGCCCCAGCATTTT
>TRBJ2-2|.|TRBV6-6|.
CASRSGTGELFF
TGTGCCAGCAGGTCGGGCACCGGGGAGCTGTTTTTT
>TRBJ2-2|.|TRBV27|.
CASSATFMDSTFGELFF
TGTGCCAGCAGTGCTACCTTTATGGACAGTACCTTCGGGGAGCTGTTTTTT
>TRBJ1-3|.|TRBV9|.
CASSDWSSGNTIYF
TGTGCCAGCAGCGATTGGTCCTCTGGAAACACCATATATTTT
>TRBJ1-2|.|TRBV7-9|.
CASSLGGNYGYTF
TGTGCCAGCAGCTTAGGGGGTAACTATGGCTACACCTTC
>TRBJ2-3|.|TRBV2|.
CASTRRDTQYF
TGTGCCAGCACCCGTAGGGATACGCAGTATTTT
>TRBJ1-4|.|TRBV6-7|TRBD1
CASSNGTVPTNEKLFF
TGTGCCAGCAGCAACGGGACAGTTCCAACTAATGAAAAACTGTTTTTT
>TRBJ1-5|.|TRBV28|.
CASRPGRQISNQPQHF
TGTGCCAGCAGACCGGGACGGCAGATTTCCAATCAGCCCCAGCATTTT
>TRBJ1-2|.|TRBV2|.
CASSDTQGAGGYTF
TGTGCCAGCAGTGACACGCAGGGCGCGGGAGGCTACACCTTC
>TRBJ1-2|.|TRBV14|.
CASSQDSLGYGYTF
TGTGCCAGCAGCCAAGATTCCCTAGGTTATGGCTACACCTTC
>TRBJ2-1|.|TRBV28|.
CASSLQLVPAPHEQFF
TGTGCCAGCAGTCTACAACTAGTCCCAGCTCCCCATGAGCAGTTCTTC
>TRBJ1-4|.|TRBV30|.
CAWSQKVEKLFF
TGTGCCTGGAGTCAAAAGGTTGAAAAACTGTTTTTT
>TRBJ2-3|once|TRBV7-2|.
CASSLGRPPRTDTQYF
TGTGCCAGCAGCCTGGGGCGACCTCCGCGCACAGATACGCAGTATTTT
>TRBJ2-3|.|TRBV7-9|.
CASGTRTSTDTQYF
TGTGCCAGCGGGACTCGCACTAGCACAGATACGCAGTATTTT
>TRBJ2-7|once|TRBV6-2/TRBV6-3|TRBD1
CASSETGAGYEQYF
TGTGCCAGCAGTGAGACAGGGGCGGGATACGAGCAGTACTTC
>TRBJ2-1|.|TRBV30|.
CAWSVLRGGANEQFF
TGTGCCTGGAGTGTACTTAGGGGGGGGGCCAATGAGCAGTTCTTC
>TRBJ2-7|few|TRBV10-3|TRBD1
CAISAGQSFSYEQYF
TGTGCCATCAGTGCGGGACAGAGCTTCTCCTACGAGCAGTACTTC
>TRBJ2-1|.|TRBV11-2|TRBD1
CASSFGDRGPYNEQFF
TGTGCCAGCAGCTTCGGAGACAGGGGACCGTACAATGAGCAGTTCTTC
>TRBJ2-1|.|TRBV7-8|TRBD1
CASSSLPGTGSNEQFF
TGTGCCAGCAGCTCGCTCCCCGGGACAGGGTCCAATGAGCAGTTCTTC
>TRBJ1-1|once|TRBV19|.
CANSPIGGREAFF
TGTGCCAATAGCCCCATCGGGGGCCGTGAAGCTTTCTTT
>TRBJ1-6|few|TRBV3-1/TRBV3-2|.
CASSPPNVYNSPLHF
TGTGCCAGCAGCCCCCCTAACGTTTATAATTCACCCCTCCACTTT
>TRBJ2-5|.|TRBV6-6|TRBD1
CASSPTGARGKTQYF
TGTGCCAGCAGTCCGACAGGGGCCCGAGGGAAGACCCAGTACTTC
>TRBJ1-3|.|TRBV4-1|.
CASSQDPTDGNTIYF
TGCGCCAGCAGCCAAGATCCGACAGATGGAAACACCATATATTTT
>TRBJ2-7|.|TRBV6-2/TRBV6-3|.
CASSPLGAPAYEQYF
TGTGCCAGCAGTCCCCTGGGGGCTCCCGCCTACGAGCAGTACTTC
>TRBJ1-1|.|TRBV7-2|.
CASSLFRGTYEAFF
TGTGCCAGCAGCTTGTTTAGGGGTACCTATGAAGCTTTCTTT
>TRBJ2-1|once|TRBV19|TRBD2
CASSALAGAYNEQFF
TGTGCCAGTAGCGCCCTAGCGGGGGCGTACAATGAGCAGTTCTTC
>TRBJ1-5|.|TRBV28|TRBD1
CASSLPGQGNQPQHF
TGTGCCAGCAGTTTACCGGGACAGGGGAATCAGCCCCAGCATTTT
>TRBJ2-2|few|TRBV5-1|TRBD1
CASSSDRGGAAGELFF
TGCGCCAGCAGCTCGGACAGGGGAGGGGCGGCCGGGGAGCTGTTTTTT
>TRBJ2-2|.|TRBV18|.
CASSPPNRANTGELFF
TGTGCCAGCTCACCACCCAACCGTGCGAACACCGGGGAGCTGTTTTTT
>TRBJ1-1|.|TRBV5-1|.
CASSLGLNTEAFF
TGCGCCAGCAGCTTGGGTCTGAACACTGAAGCTTTCTTT
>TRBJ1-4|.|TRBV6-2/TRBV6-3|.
CASSSWMDNEKLFF
TGTGCCAGCAGTTCTTGGATGGATAATGAAAAACTGTTTTTT
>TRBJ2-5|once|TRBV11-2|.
CASSLELIETQYF
TGTGCCAGCAGCTTAGAACTAATAGAGACCCAGTACTTC
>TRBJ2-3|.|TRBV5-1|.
CASSLPVSSTDTQYF
TGCGCCAGCAGCTTGCCTGTATCTAGCACAGATACGCAGTATTTT
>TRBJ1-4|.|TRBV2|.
CASSRGTLIATNEKLFF
TGTGCCAGCAGCCGCGGGACACTCATCGCAACTAATGAAAAACTGTTTTTT
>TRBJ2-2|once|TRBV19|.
CASSITSGRSFSGELFF
TGTGCCAGTAGTATTACATCGGGACGGAGTTTCAGCGGGGAGCTGTTTTTT
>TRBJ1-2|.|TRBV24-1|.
CATQGSNYGYTF
TGTGCCACCCAGGGCAGCAACTATGGCTACACCTTC
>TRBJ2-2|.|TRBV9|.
CASSVDVGELFF
TGTGCCAGCAGCGTAGATGTCGGGGAGCTGTTTTTT
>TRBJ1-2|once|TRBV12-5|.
CASGLPLRGWGAVNHSSYGYTF
TGTGCTAGTGGTTTGCCCCTCCGGGGATGGGGGGCAGTTAATCATTCATCCTATGGCTACACCTTC
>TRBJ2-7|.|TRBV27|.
CASSLVGAYEQYF
TGTGCCAGCAGTTTAGTAGGAGCTTACGAGCAGTACTTC